The entry that follows covers one TCR beta chain sequence. The antigen is undetermined. The PCR contained 60 Vbeta and 13 Jbeta primers. In the authors' methods: Approximately 10 million shared chains were among about 80 million unique TCR beta chains counted in a later analysis. Assay: immunoSEQ multiplex PCR; the TCRdb copy retains only in-frame clones and omits some. V and J calls and clone size are those listed in that table; D and trimming were worked out from the DNA. The table has 150,000 to 200,000 clones, 65% to 85% seen once. This sample was included in a study of cytomegalovirus exposure and HLA in healthy donors. Study-wide context: A prior study identified just under 120 million unique TCR beta sequences from about 180 million T cells. Early release data held 75 million to 100 million unique TCRs from HLA-typed donors.

Study-level points and caveats: Among the most significant clusters, several appeared linked to common viral pathogens in a later analysis.

The CDR3 runs to 15 residues. The V gene's germline CDR1 is SGHRS and CDR2 YFSETQ. V dropped 2 bases and J dropped 8; count of bases not matched to a gene: 10. This clonotype was sampled from a male donor in good health and CMV-seropositive. Material: PBMCs. This chain joins TRBV5-1 and TRBJ2-1; 7 bases match TRBD1. DNA of the CDR3: TGCGCCAGCAGCTTACAGGGGTCCATTTCCCATGAGCAGTTCTTC. This sequence encodes CASSLQGSISHEQFF.